The present TCR beta chain was sequenced within a study of PD-L1 blockade in urothelial cancer (dated 2017 in TCRdb). General notes on the study: Every patient began therapy at some point between 2013 and 2015 and was given atezolizumab 1,200 mg intravenously every 3 weeks. About 85% of the 29 patients were males with bladder-origin urothelial cancer, and about two thirds of the roughly 30 reported a prior smoking history. An ECOG performance status of 0 or 1 was recorded for the patients, and 0 to 3 prior chemotherapy regimens had been received by the patients. Blood samples were analyzed at two time points: 3 weeks after treatment start (second dose) and 6 weeks after treatment start. Blood samples gave a median of about 150,000 T cells and 77,000 or so unique TCRs, with a median clonality of roughly 0.08. The study, an exploratory multi-omic analysis, examined somatic, immune and clinical correlates of response to PD-L1 blockade with atezolizumab in urothelial cancer. Pretreatment tumor samples, along with matched peripheral blood collected serially before and after atezolizumab treatment, underwent TCR sequencing. Durable clinical benefit was defined as progression-free survival longer than 6 months, and TCR features were also tested against progression-free and overall survival. In the same patients, pretreatment tumors underwent whole exome sequencing and RNA sequencing in addition to TCR sequencing. Durable clinical benefit was achieved by nine patients and was not achieved by 20 patients. Some 30 patients had pretreatment blood TCR-seq, some 25 had at least one posttreatment blood collection, and some 25 had tumor TCR-seq. On the study overall, not on this receptor specifically: Because the sample size was small (n ≈ 29) and many of the analyses were exploratory, the results are meant to be hypothesis-generating. A pretreatment peripheral blood TCR clonality below the median was linked to improved progression-free and overall survival. Patients with durable benefit showed greater expansion of tumor-associated TCR clones in peripheral blood 3 weeks after starting treatment (n of about 22, p = 0.022).

Synthetic TCR analog templates were spiked into each PCR to estimate absolute template abundance from read counts. TCRbeta CDR3 regions were amplified from genomic DNA with bias-controlled V and J gene primers using the immunoSEQ assay. Sequencing of rearranged TCRbeta segments was performed at approximately 20X coverage. In the paper's pipeline: Clustering was used to correct sequencing errors, and CDR3s were annotated against IMGT to assign V, D and J genes. Only productive TCRbeta rearrangements were used in downstream analyses, excluding out-of-frame or stop-codon sequences. To compute clonality, Shannon entropy was normalized by the log of the number of unique productive sequences and then subtracted from one. Fisher's exact test with Benjamini-Hochberg correction, at a threshold of adjusted p below 0.01, was used to find clones that differed between time points or between blood and tumor. TCRdb retrieved this table from immuneACCESS and kept in-frame rearrangements only. Not all clones are present; in checked studies, unresolved V genes account for under half, and no reason is known for the remainder. Clonal size and the V and J genes are those of that table, whereas D and trimming came from the DNA. For this sample there are around 66,000 clones; around nine tenths appear just once. Approximately 10% of the sample belongs to the ten largest clones.

Per the germline V gene, MGHDK is the CDR1 and SYGVNS is the CDR2. The CDR3 spans 16 residues, from the cysteine through the phenylalanine. CDR3 DNA only is kept here, 48 bases in frame from base 1. V is pared back by 5 bases and J by 1 base, with 15 bases lying between the germline termini. Regarding this clone: The antigen it binds to is not known. The record has no base qualities; no much larger clone is one base away.

Explained via the paper, the time point label denotes: peripheral blood 6 weeks after treatment start. The cohort included 25 to 35 patients with locally advanced or metastatic urothelial carcinoma who were treated at Memorial Sloan Kettering on a trial protocol. Peripheral blood mononuclear cells were collected from each patient pretreatment and during treatment, giving between 1 and 8 total time points per patient. The Qiagen DNeasy Blood extraction kit was used to purify genomic DNA from total PBMCs and tumor samples. PBMCs were collected pretreatment and during treatment and were isolated and stored as previously described.

The sequence was obtained from a man between 60 and 75 years old with urothelial cancer. The starting material was PBMCs, obtained around atezolizumab (anti-PD-L1) treatment. The rearrangement joined TRBV25-1 to TRBJ1-3; the D segment could be TRBD1, given 6 matching bases. The DNA is as follows: TGTGCCAGCAGTCTGGGGGCCTCGAGGTCTGGAAACACCATATATTTT. It codes for CASSLGASRSGNTIYF.